The clone carrying this T cell receptor (beta chain) has only a few counts. This record comes from a study of OX40 agonist ivuxolimab in advanced cancers. Trimming took off 1 base at V and 8 bases at J, with 13 bases between the two ends. This CDR3 is built from 14 residues. CDR1 and CDR2 (germline): SGHRS, YFSETQ. Data came from immunoSEQ multiplex PCR; TCRdb stores just in-frame clones and leaves some out. The sample holds 55,000 to 75,000 clones, roughly 80% seen once. The sample in question was CD4+ or CD8+ T cells sorted from blood, obtained in a trial of the OX40 agonist ivuxolimab. The sequence came from an adult with an advanced solid tumor such as melanoma, head and neck, liver or kidney cancer. The V gene is TRBV5-1, the J gene TRBJ2-4; D is possibly TRBD2 (6 bases). The CDR3 protein is CASSLSGVRDIQYF. The CDR3 DNA sequence: TGCGCCAGCAGCTTGTCGGGAGTGAGAGACATTCAGTACTTC. Variable domain in full (rest from reference TRBV5-1 and TRBJ2-4): KAGVTQTPRYLIKTRGQQVTLSCSPISGHRSVSWYQQTPGQGLQFLFEYFSETQRNKGNFPGRFSGRQFSNSRSEMNVSTLELGDSALYLCASSLSGVRDIQYFGAGTRLSVL.